This T cell receptor (beta chain) was identified in a study of blood T cell repertoires in COVID-19. About the study: The study drew acute and convalescent COVID-19 samples from the United States, Italy and Spain. Sources were T cells, B-cell-depleted T cells, or PBMCs; the material itself was cDNA or gDNA.

CDR1 and CDR2 (germline): KGHSH, LQKENI. The junction had 10 bases not matched to a gene; V was cut back by 3 bases and J by 5 bases. The CDR3 covers 16 residues. Only in-frame clones appear in the TCRdb table, and some are missing; sequencing was by immunoSEQ multiplex PCR. Of about 150,000 clones in the sample, approximately 80% were seen once. Input material: peripheral blood. J is TRBJ2-7 and V is TRBV18; 10 bases map to TRBD1. This clonotype was obtained from a woman between 50 and 59 years old with acute or convalescent COVID-19. This CDR3 is CASSPFGGTGEHEQYF. CDR3 nucleotide sequence: TGTGCCAGCTCACCCTTCGGCGGGACAGGGGAACACGAGCAGTACTTC.